This T cell receptor (beta chain) was recovered during a study of T-cell reconstitution after alpha-beta-depleted transplantation in children. The authors prepared the TCRbeta library with unique molecular identifiers. Via MiXCR, TCRdb re-called the PCR reads, giving one row per CDR3 protein. This table holds approximately 490,000 distinct CDR3 sequences, around 12% found once. The table lists this clonotype with a few counts. The germline V and J ends were trimmed by 8 bases and 2 bases, with 9 bases remaining between them. The CDR3 is 11 amino acids. The germline gives CDR1 DFQATT, CDR2 SNEGSKA (reference sequence).

This clonotype originated in a human donor who donated a stem cell graft to a child with combined immunodeficiency. V is TRBV20-1 and J is TRBJ2-5; tentatively, D is TRBD1 (5 bases). The sample here was PBMCs from the stem cell graft donor, taken from the stem cell graft. The CDR3 is CSPTAQETQYF. As DNA, the CDR3 is TGCAGTCCGACAGCTCAAGAGACCCAGTACTTC.